The 7 T cell receptor beta chains below all came from one sample that was sequenced in a study of T cells in Graves' hyperthyroidism and ophthalmopathy. The TCR beta CDR3 regions underwent amplification using RNA transcripts as the source. During a first-round RT-PCR of the TCR CDR3, the HTBI primer set was used. TCRdb reprocessed the multiplex PCR reads with MiXCR, giving one entry per CDR3 protein. This table holds about 680,000 distinct CDR3 sequences, 35% found once. The sequenced material came from blood. These receptors all come from a woman aged 40 to 50 with Graves' hyperthyroidism.

This clonotype was picked up many times. The chain has TRBV20-1 and TRBJ2-5, with a weak D call TRBD2 (6 bases). The CDR3 spans 13 residues. Germline lookup yields CDR1 DFQATT and CDR2 SNEGSKA (reference sequence). V was cut by 0 bases and J by 5 bases, with 10 bases left in between. Here the CDR3 DNA reads TGCAGTGCTAGAGATTCCAGCGGGGAGACCCAGTACTTC. Its protein is CSARDSSGETQYF.

There are a few counts of this clonotype. The rearrangement links TRBV7-2 to TRBJ2-1; 8 bases are a match to TRBD2. Per the germline V gene, CDR1 is SGHTA and CDR2 is FQGNSA. V gave up 6 bases and J gave up 7 bases; unmatched junction bases: 11. CDR3 length equals 15 residues. The CDR3 loop is CASRVQYVAGNEQFF. For the CDR3, the DNA is TGTGCCAGCAGAGTTCAGTATGTAGCGGGGAATGAGCAGTTCTTC.

There are many counts of this clonotype. The chain links TRBV24-1 to TRBJ1-6; TRBD1 aligns across 9 bases. The CDR3 has 16 residues. After removal of 2 bases from V and 7 bases from J, the junction contained 5 bases not matched to a gene. Germline CDR1 and CDR2: KGHDR and SFDVKD. This CDR3 is CATSDSDGQGNSPLHF. The CDR3 region has the DNA TGTGCCACCAGTGATTCCGACGGACAGGGGAATTCACCCCTCCACTTT.

This clonotype occurred once. The J gene is TRBJ1-1, the V gene TRBV4-3; the match to TRBD1 covers 8 bases. V lost 1 base and J lost 6; bases outside the gene matches: 7. Per germline, CDR1 LGHNA and CDR2 YSLEER. The CDR3 totals 15 residues. CDR3 loop: CASSQALQGVSEAFF. CDR3 nucleotides: TGCGCCAGCAGCCAAGCACTACAGGGGGTGTCTGAAGCTTTCTTT.

This clonotype is a singleton in its sample. The chain carries TRBV3-2 and TRBJ1-5; the table calls TRBD1, which could not be checked here. TRBV3-2 is an annotated pseudogene. The CDR3 has 14 residues. CDR3 sequence (DNA): TGTGCCAGCAGCCAAGTGACAGTAACACAGCCCCAGCATTTT. This gives the protein CASSQVTVTQPQHF.

V gene TRBV6-5 combines with J gene TRBJ2-7; maybe TRBD1 (5 bases). CDR3 length equals 16 residues. CDR1 and CDR2 (germline): MNHEY, SVGAGI. Trimming shortened V by 0 bases and J by 2 bases, and 14 bases separated the two germline ends. The CDR3 DNA sequence: TGTGCCAGCAGTTACTCGGGGCAGGGTCTGCCCTACGAGCAGTACTTC. It is translated as CASSYSGQGLPYEQYF.

This clonotype was picked up many times. The V call is TRBV7-2, the J call TRBJ2-5; 13 nucleotides match TRBD2. The CDR3 has 16 residues. J lost 5 bases, V lost 5 bases, and 8 bases had no gene match. The germline CDR1 and CDR2 sequences are SGHTA and FQGNSA. The CDR3 is CASSPWTSGGGETQYF. For the CDR3, the DNA is TGTGCCAGCAGCCCCTGGACTAGCGGGGGAGGGGAGACCCAGTACTTC.